This T cell receptor (beta chain) was sequenced for a study of control samples from healthy donors and cancer patients. The V gene end was trimmed by 7 bases and the J gene end by 6 bases; junction bases not matched to a gene: 9. From germline, CDR1 is SGHRS and CDR2 YFSETQ. This CDR3 region has 15 residues. Only in-frame clones appear in the TCRdb table, and some are missing; sequencing was by immunoSEQ multiplex PCR. Among fewer than 250,000 clones listed, 91% were seen once. The receptor comes from a man in his thirties or forties in good health. V is TRBV5-1 and J is TRBJ2-1; 11 nucleotides match TRBD2. The source material was blood. Here the CDR3 DNA reads TGCGCCAGCGCATATAGCGGGGGGGCCGTCAATGAGCAGTTCTTC. As protein: CASAYSGGAVNEQFF.